This T cell receptor beta chain was documented in a study of T cell responses to AZD1222 COVID-19 vaccine. Background on the study: Second-dose timings of about 4 or about 12 weeks were pooled. Study results and limitations: It was only after the peak T cell response that any repertoires were sampled. Only a handful of AZD1222 recipients, several in all, had baseline seropositivity.

On this clone itself: Its specificity is unknown.

CDR3 length equals 15 residues. Germline CDR1 GTSNPN, CDR2 SVGIG (reference sequence). V was shortened by 1 base and J by 3 bases, with 10 bases between the two germline ends. The table came from immunoSEQ multiplex PCR; TCRdb's copy has only in-frame clones and leaves some out. Among some 150,000 clones, around 88% were seen once, and the ten largest hold around 16%. The clonotype was recovered from an adult in good health. This chain links TRBV30 with TRBJ1-6, with D uncertain. Sequencing was performed on peripheral blood, taken on day 0 of AZD1222 vaccination. DNA for the CDR3: TGTGCCTGGAGTGCGACCTCTAGCTATAATTCACCCCTCCACTTT. Protein product: CAWSATSSYNSPLHF.